This is a list of T cell receptor beta chains from one sample in a study of control samples from healthy donors and cancer patients. TCRdb keeps only in-frame clones here, not all; method: immunoSEQ multiplex PCR. The sample includes about 75,000 clones, 75% to 90% seen only once; the top ten take around 15%. The sequenced sample was blood. The source is a middle-aged man in good health. The CDR3 runs from the conserved cysteine through the conserved F or W. Each record gives: V gene, D gene, clone size, J gene, CDR3 protein, CDR3 DNA. The D gene is left open where the match is weak. The size field is filled for only some rows; it gives once, few, many or a size class.

>TRBV30|TRBD2|-|TRBJ2-5
CAWSVTSGRGETQYF
TGTGCCTGGAGTGTAACTAGCGGGAGGGGAGAGACCCAGTACTTC
>TRBV4-3|-|-|TRBJ2-4
CASSQDQVAFSIQYF
TGCGCCAGCAGCCAAGATCAAGTAGCATTTTCCATTCAGTACTTC
>TRBV5-1|-|-|TRBJ2-3
CASSLAVGETTDTQYF
TGCGCCAGCAGCTTGGCCGTTGGAGAGACCACAGATACGCAGTATTTT
>TRBV11-1|-|-|TRBJ1-3
CASSTFRGTGNTIYF
TGTGCCAGCAGTACCTTCAGGGGAACTGGAAACACCATATATTTT
>TRBV18|-|-|TRBJ1-1
CASSPLRITPREGTTEAFF
TGTGCCAGCTCACCACTCCGAATCACCCCCAGGGAGGGTACCACTGAAGCTTTCTTT
>TRBV4-1|TRBD2|-|TRBJ2-7
CASSHTGLAGADQYF
TGCGCCAGCAGCCATACGGGACTAGCGGGAGCCGACCAGTACTTC
>TRBV6-2/TRBV6-3|-|-|TRBJ1-2
CASSYDGNYGYTF
TGTGCCAGCAGTTATGACGGTAACTATGGCTACACCTTC
>TRBV6-6|-|-|TRBJ2-6
CASSSPGGVRGYSGANVPTF
TGTGCCAGCAGCTCTCCTGGGGGAGTAAGGGGCTACTCTGGGGCCAACGTCCCGACTTTC
>TRBV6-1|TRBD2|-|TRBJ2-1
CASSELQLAGVHEQFF
TGTGCCAGCAGTGAACTTCAACTAGCGGGAGTCCATGAGCAGTTCTTC
>TRBV20-1|-|few|TRBJ2-1
CSASQGPSGEQFF
TGCAGTGCTAGTCAGGGGCCCTCAGGGGAGCAGTTCTTC
>TRBV16|-|-|TRBJ1-3
CASSQSMDPIIYF
TGTGCCAGCAGCCAATCTATGGACCCGATCATATATTTT
>TRBV5-4|-|-|TRBJ1-2
CASSLNNRGYTF
TGTGCCAGCAGCTTGAACAACCGGGGCTACACCTTC
>TRBV9|-|-|TRBJ1-2
CASSVEGTYYGYTF
TGTGCCAGCAGCGTAGAAGGGACATACTATGGCTACACCTTC
>TRBV30|-|-|TRBJ2-2
CACNIWANTGELFF
TGTGCCTGCAATATTTGGGCGAACACCGGGGAGCTGTTTTTT
>TRBV20-1|-|-|TRBJ2-1
CSSQKYNEQFF
TGCAGCTCACAGAAGTACAATGAGCAGTTCTTC
>TRBV27|-|-|TRBJ1-2
CASSLSRTSYGYTF
TGTGCCAGCAGTTTATCGCGGACAAGTTATGGCTACACCTTC
>TRBV19|-|-|TRBJ1-2
CASSIGGQGPHTF
TGTGCCAGTAGTATAGGGGGGCAGGGGCCCCACACCTTC
>TRBV21-1|-|-|TRBJ2-7
CATSGTGVHEQYF
TGTGCCACCTCCGGGACAGGGGTCCACGAGCAGTACTTC
>TRBV7-2|TRBD1|-|TRBJ1-1
CASSSRSLGGEAFF
TGTGCCAGCAGCTCTAGGTCGTTAGGGGGCGAGGCTTTCTTT
>TRBV7-2|TRBD1|-|TRBJ1-2
CASSQNRDRGYGYTF
TGTGCCAGCAGCCAAAACCGGGACAGGGGCTATGGCTACACCTTC
>TRBV19|TRBD2|-|TRBJ2-2
CASSIASGRANTGELFF
TGTGCCAGTAGTATAGCTAGCGGGAGGGCGAACACCGGGGAGCTGTTTTTT
>TRBV29-1|-|-|TRBJ1-1
CSAGRGNTEAFF
TGCAGCGCCGGCAGGGGGAACACTGAAGCTTTCTTT
>TRBV13|TRBD1|-|TRBJ2-7
CASSWGQDYEQYF
TGTGCCAGCAGTTGGGGACAGGACTACGAGCAGTACTTC
>TRBV6-1|-|-|TRBJ2-2
CASSEVWATGELFF
TGTGCCAGCAGTGAAGTGTGGGCCACCGGGGAGCTGTTTTTT
>TRBV5-4|-|-|TRBJ2-3
CASSLKGYGGTDTQYF
TGTGCCAGCAGCTTGAAGGGATACGGTGGCACAGATACGCAGTATTTT
>TRBV5-6|-|-|TRBJ2-3
CASSRTDTQYF
TGTGCCAGCAGCCGCACAGATACGCAGTATTTT
>TRBV4-2|TRBD2|-|TRBJ2-3
CASSQDASGRAYTQYF
TGTGCCAGCAGCCAAGATGCGAGCGGGAGGGCTTATACGCAGTATTTT
>TRBV7-9|-|many|TRBJ1-2
CASSSRQRGYTF
TGTGCCAGCAGCTCACGTCAGAGGGGCTACACCTTC
>TRBV6-5|-|-|TRBJ2-6
CATLTASGANVLTF
TGTGCCACCTTAACCGCTTCTGGGGCCAACGTCCTGACTTTC
>TRBV29-1|-|once|TRBJ2-7
CSVDEGYEQYF
TGCAGCGTTGACGAGGGCTACGAGCAGTACTTC
>TRBV5-1|TRBD2|-|TRBJ2-5
CASSLGLGEGSGETQYF
TGCGCCAGCAGCTTGGGATTGGGGGAGGGCTCAGGCGAGACCCAGTACTTC
>TRBV5-4|-|once|TRBJ1-3
CASSVLGGNTIYF
TGTGCCAGCAGCGTTCTCGGTGGAAACACCATATATTTT
>TRBV9|-|-|TRBJ1-1
CASSVALGFDTEAFF
TGTGCCAGCAGCGTAGCTCTAGGGTTTGACACTGAAGCTTTCTTT
>TRBV18|TRBD2|-|TRBJ2-3
CASSPEGAGGADTQYF
TGTGCCAGCTCACCAGAGGGAGCGGGAGGTGCAGATACGCAGTATTTT
>TRBV7-7|-|once|TRBJ2-1
CASSPPTYGSYNEQFF
TGTGCCAGCAGCCCCCCAACATACGGCTCCTACAATGAGCAGTTCTTC
>TRBV5-1|-|-|TRBJ1-4
CASSLGPGILGEKLFF
TGCGCCAGCAGCTTGGGCCCGGGCATTCTTGGTGAAAAACTGTTTTTT
>TRBV30|-|-|TRBJ2-3
CAWSEAALVGTDTQYF
TGTGCCTGGAGTGAGGCGGCCCTCGTGGGCACAGATACGCAGTATTTT
>TRBV19|-|-|TRBJ1-2
CASSPAVQDYGYTF
TGTGCCAGTAGCCCAGCGGTTCAGGACTATGGCTACACCTTC
>TRBV10-3|TRBD1|-|TRBJ2-7
CAIRVDRGRPYEQYF
TGTGCCATCAGGGTGGACAGGGGGCGACCCTACGAGCAGTACTTC
>TRBV3-1/TRBV3-2|TRBD1|-|TRBJ1-2
CASSSDRDGGYTF
TGTGCCAGCAGCTCGGACAGGGATGGAGGCTACACCTTC
>TRBV25-1|TRBD1|once|TRBJ2-2
CASSEPNRGNTGELFF
TGTGCCAGCAGTGAACCCAACAGGGGGAACACCGGGGAGCTGTTTTTT
>TRBV11-2|-|-|TRBJ1-4
CASSLSNMGLLEKLFF
TGTGCCAGCAGCTTATCAAACATGGGACTTTTGGAGAAACTGTTTTTT
>TRBV7-9|-|-|TRBJ2-7
CASSLVGTDYEQYF
TGTGCCAGCAGCTTAGTGGGGACGGACTACGAGCAGTACTTC
>TRBV7-8|-|-|TRBJ2-3
CASSLGTSTDTQYF
TGTGCCAGCAGCTTAGGGACTTCCACAGATACGCAGTATTTT
>TRBV6-5|TRBD1|once|TRBJ2-7
CASRPGGSYEQYF
TGTGCCAGCAGACCAGGGGGCTCCTACGAGCAGTACTTC
>TRBV19|-|-|TRBJ2-4
CASSTGKNIQYF
TGTGCCAGTAGCACGGGGAAAAACATTCAGTACTTC
>TRBV30|-|-|TRBJ1-1
CAWRMTGYNLNTEAFF
TGTGCCTGGAGAATGACAGGCTACAACTTGAACACTGAAGCTTTCTTT
>TRBV7-2|-|-|TRBJ2-1
CASSLASTGWDNEQFF
TGTGCCAGCAGCTTAGCTAGCACAGGGTGGGACAATGAGCAGTTCTTC
>TRBV28|TRBD1|-|TRBJ1-5
CASSFTGAYSNQPQHF
TGTGCCAGCAGTTTTACAGGGGCCTATAGCAATCAGCCCCAGCATTTT
>TRBV14|TRBD1|-|TRBJ2-2
CASSYDRAGELFF
TGTGCCAGCAGCTACGACAGGGCCGGGGAGCTGTTTTTT
>TRBV20-1|-|once|TRBJ2-4
CSTTGDIQYF
TGCAGTACCACCGGAGACATTCAGTACTTC
>TRBV6-5|-|few|TRBJ1-5
CASSQDGRDYQPQHF
TGTGCCAGCAGCCAGGACGGGAGGGATTATCAGCCCCAGCATTTT
>TRBV9|-|-|TRBJ1-1
CASSVAQLNTEAFF
TGTGCCAGCAGCGTAGCCCAGCTGAACACTGAAGCTTTCTTT
>TRBV29-1|-|-|TRBJ2-3
CSVGSRPSTDTQYF
TGCAGCGTTGGTTCCAGGCCCTCCACAGATACGCAGTATTTT